This T cell receptor beta chain came from a study of vaccination and CD4 T cells after COVID-19. Study at large: Participants, all vaccine recipients, received two doses of either BNT162b2 or mRNA-1273. Timing of post-vaccine sample collection was a median 72 days after dose two, with a range of 14 to 241.

The study's findings and limits: Median SARS-CoV-2-reactive clonotype numbers rose nonsignificantly, 21 to 38.

This CDR3 has 18 residues. CDR1 LNHDA and CDR2 SQIVND come from the germline V gene (reference sequence). The ends lost 5 bases at V and 3 bases at J; junction bases unmatched: 8. Noted time point: late sampling 161 to 241 days after vaccination in a few convalescent patients. Specified treatment: roughly 10-day PBMC culture with coronavirus spike peptide pools or control peptides (ViraFEST assay). With around ten days of culture completed, CD4+ T cells were isolated by negative selection. A few counts support this clonotype. What it binds is not known. Cultured CD4+ T cell DNA underwent sequencing with the Oncomine TCR Beta short-read assay. TCRdb recomputed calls from the PCR reads with MiXCR, one row per CDR3 protein. The data show 20,000 to 25,000 distinct CDR3 sequences, with about 40% seen just once and 4.9% held by the top ten.

This rearrangement joins TRBV19 to TRBJ2-6, with TRBD1 identical over 12 bases. The TCR comes from a human donor who had recovered from COVID-19. Sequenced here: CD4+ T cells from blood, cultured in vitro, sampled about 7 months after SARS-CoV-2 vaccination. The CDR3 DNA follows: TGTGCCAGTAGTGGACCCGGGACAGGGGGCTTTGGGGCCAACGTCCTGACTTTC. Translation gives CASSGPGTGGFGANVLTF.